This T cell receptor beta chain was documented in a study of Ad26.COV2.S vaccination and SARS-CoV-2 variants. Sequencing was performed with immunoSEQ multiplex PCR; in TCRdb, only in-frame clones are kept and a portion is missing. The profile shows approximately 90,000 clones, roughly 85% of them singletons. Between the trimmed V and J ends, which lost 3 bases and 4 bases, there was a span of 6 bases. Germline CDR1 is MRHNA and CDR2 is SNTAGT. The CDR3 loop spans 12 amino acids. The source of this sequence is a human donor who had recovered from COVID-19. The chain is built from TRBV6-4 and TRBJ1-1, with D hard to call. Source: peripheral blood, taken after recovery from COVID-19. The CDR3 DNA sequence: TGTGCCAGCAGTGAAAGGACCACTGAAGCTTTCTTT. Translating gives CASSERTTEAFF.